The rows below give T cell receptor beta chains drawn from one sample of a study of shared clonotypes between healthy human individuals. TCRdb keeps only in-frame clones here, not all; method: immunoSEQ multiplex PCR. Found here are around 2.5 million clones, 93% of them singletons; the top ten hold more than 0.35%. Sequenced input: naive CD4+ T cells from PBMCs. These receptors were taken from a man aged 18-30 years in good health. Some clones in this sample may be carry-over from other donors' samples. The CDR3 runs from the conserved cysteine through the conserved F or W. The D gene is left open where the match is weak. Some rows have no size entry. The others give once, few or many, or a class for an expanded clone.

clone_size j_call v_call d_call cdr3_length cdr3_nt cdr3_aa
- TRBJ1-3 TRBV18 - 17 TGTGCCAGCTCACCATATCTTCGGGGGCGAGATGGAAACACCATATATTTT CASSPYLRGRDGNTIYF
- TRBJ2-5 TRBV7-7 - 13 TGTGCCAGCAGCTTAGGCCGGGCAGAGACCCAGTACTTC CASSLGRAETQYF
- TRBJ2-5 TRBV5-6 - 11 TGTGCCAGCAGCTGGGCAGAGACCCAGTACTTC CASSWAETQYF
- TRBJ1-2 TRBV5-1 - 15 TGCGCCAGCAGCTTGGATCCAGAGGGGTGGTATGGCTACACCTTC CASSLDPEGWYGYTF
- TRBJ2-7 TRBV19 TRBD1 13 TGTGCCAGTAGTCAGGGACAGTTCTACGAGCAGTACTTC CASSQGQFYEQYF
- TRBJ2-2 TRBV7-9 TRBD1 13 TGTGCCAGCAGTTCACAGGGGACCGGGGAGCTGTTTTTT CASSSQGTGELFF
- TRBJ2-3 TRBV27 TRBD1 17 TGTGCCAGCAGCCCTAATGCCGGACAGGGGGGCACAGATACGCAGTATTTT CASSPNAGQGGTDTQYF
once TRBJ1-3 TRBV5-1 TRBD1 15 TGCGCCAGCAGCTTGGGGACAGGGGGTGGAAACACCATATATTTT CASSLGTGGGNTIYF
- TRBJ2-7 TRBV5-1 TRBD1 16 TGCGCCAGCAGCCTCACACATCGGGACAGTACCTACGAGCAGTACTTC CASSLTHRDSTYEQYF
- TRBJ1-4 TRBV30 TRBD1 16 TGTGCCTGGAGGAGGGACAGGAGTGCAACTAATGAAAAACTGTTTTTT CAWRRDRSATNEKLFF
- TRBJ2-2 TRBV10-3 - 13 TGTGCCATCAGTACGGGAGCGGCCGGGGAGCTGTTTTTT CAISTGAAGELFF
- TRBJ1-4 TRBV28 TRBD1 14 TGTGCCGGACAAACTCGGACAGGGGATGAAAAACTGTTTTTT CAGQTRTGDEKLFF
- TRBJ2-3 TRBV4-3 - 14 TGCGCCAGCAGCCAAAGCCCACACACAGGTACGCAGTATTTT CASSQSPHTGTQYF
- TRBJ2-7 TRBV13 - 15 TGTGCCAGCAGCCCCGGACAGCTGGGTCCTTACGAGCAGTACTTC CASSPGQLGPYEQYF
- TRBJ2-5 TRBV4-2 TRBD2 20 TGTGCCAGCAGCCAAGATCGGGCTAGCGGTAGCAGGGCGTACCAAGAGACCCAGTACTTC CASSQDRASGSRAYQETQYF
- TRBJ1-2 TRBV19 - 14 TGTGCCAGTAATTCTCCAGGCCGAAACTATGGCTACACCTTC CASNSPGRNYGYTF
- TRBJ2-3 TRBV2 TRBD2 13 TGTGCAGTGGAGCGGGAGATGGCAGATACGCAGTATTTT CAVEREMADTQYF
- TRBJ2-1 TRBV27 TRBD2 21 TGTGCCAGCAGTCCTACCGGGTTTGGGACTAGCGGGAGTATCGCCTACAATGAGCAGTTCTTC CASSPTGFGTSGSIAYNEQFF